Listed below are T cell receptor beta chains from one sample, sequenced in a study of human thymus T cells. The table came from immunoSEQ multiplex PCR; TCRdb's copy has only in-frame clones and leaves some out. The sample has some 120,000 clones, around 94% seen once. Material for sequencing was thymus tissue. The receptors shown here come from a boy less than two years old with a congenital heart defect but otherwise immunologically healthy. CDR3s include the opening cysteine and the closing phenylalanine or tryptophan. The D gene is left open where the match is weak. The size entry is marked missing in some rows and otherwise reads once, few, many or a size class.

clone size | J gene | D gene | V gene | CDR3 protein | CDR3 DNA
- | TRBJ2-3 | - | TRBV6-1 | CASGMGGTDTQYF | TGTGCCAGTGGTATGGGGGGCACAGATACGCAGTATTTT
once | TRBJ2-3 | - | TRBV20-1 | CSARDLNTQYF | TGCAGTGCTAGAGACCTTAATACGCAGTATTTT
- | TRBJ2-1 | TRBD2 | TRBV4-1 | CASSPRGGGPPYNEQFF | TGCGCCAGCAGCCCCCGGGGGGGCGGTCCGCCCTACAATGAGCAGTTCTTC
- | TRBJ1-1 | - | TRBV6-1 | CASSRRHRTEAFF | TGTGCCAGCAGCCGTAGACACCGCACTGAAGCTTTCTTT
- | TRBJ2-7 | - | TRBV29-1 | CSVIRDKSYEQYF | TGCAGCGTTATTCGGGACAAATCCTACGAGCAGTACTTC
- | TRBJ2-1 | - | TRBV13 | CASSPPWGARNNEQFF | TGTGCCAGCAGCCCCCCCTGGGGGGCGAGGAACAATGAGCAGTTCTTC
- | TRBJ2-7 | - | TRBV7-9 | CASSLAGTRAYEQYF | TGTGCCAGCAGCTTAGCCGGGACAAGAGCCTACGAGCAGTACTTC
- | TRBJ2-4 | TRBD2 | TRBV28 | CASSEPSGGLNIQYF | TGTGCCAGCAGTGAACCTAGCGGGGGTTTGAACATTCAGTACTTC
- | TRBJ1-1 | - | TRBV4-1 | CASSQEKGNTEAFF | TGCGCCAGCAGCCAAGAGAAGGGTAACACTGAAGCTTTCTTT
- | TRBJ1-1 | - | TRBV25-1 | CASSERDPWGTEAFF | TGTGCCAGCAGTGAACGGGATCCCTGGGGTACTGAAGCTTTCTTT
- | TRBJ2-5 | - | TRBV6-5 | CASSYSWGETQYF | TGTGCCAGCAGTTACTCGTGGGGAGAGACCCAGTACTTC
- | TRBJ1-3 | - | TRBV11-3 | CASSPRGFSGNTIYF | TGTGCCAGCAGCCCTAGGGGGTTCTCTGGAAACACCATATATTTT
once | TRBJ1-1 | - | TRBV10-1 | CASSAARDTEAFF | TGCGCCAGCAGTGCCGCGCGGGACACTGAAGCTTTCTTT
- | TRBJ2-3 | TRBD2 | TRBV28 | CASSPLLAGSTDTQYF | TGTGCCAGCAGTCCACTACTAGCGGGGTCCACAGATACGCAGTATTTT
- | TRBJ1-2 | TRBD1 | TRBV4-3 | CASSPRDRPTGYGYTF | TGCGCCAGCAGCCCCAGGGACAGACCAACGGGCTATGGCTACACCTTC
once | TRBJ2-5 | - | TRBV6-7 | CASQRASQETQYF | TGTGCCAGCCAAAGGGCCAGTCAAGAGACCCAGTACTTC
- | TRBJ1-3 | - | TRBV19 | CASSIGRPVGNTIYF | TGTGCCAGTAGTATTGGACGGCCGGTTGGAAACACCATATATTTT
- | TRBJ2-6 | TRBD1 | TRBV23-1 | CASSRNGQAFSGANVLTF | TGCGCCAGCAGCCGAAACGGACAGGCGTTCTCTGGGGCCAACGTCCTGACTTTC
- | TRBJ2-1 | - | TRBV21-1 | CASIIPIRGGGEQFF | TGTGCCAGCATCATACCAATTAGGGGGGGAGGTGAGCAGTTCTTC
- | TRBJ1-4 | - | TRBV9 | CASSVDSGERGETNEKLFF | TGTGCCAGCAGCGTAGATTCGGGGGAGAGAGGGGAAACTAATGAAAAACTGTTTTTT
- | TRBJ2-3 | TRBD1 | TRBV10-1 | CASSTRTGRWIDTQYF | TGCGCCAGCAGCACCCGGACAGGGAGGTGGATAGATACGCAGTATTTT
once | TRBJ2-5 | - | TRBV4-1 | CASSQDRITRGETQYF | TGCGCCAGCAGCCAAGATAGGATCACCCGAGGAGAGACCCAGTACTTC
- | TRBJ2-5 | TRBD2 | TRBV7-9 | CASEAGGAGETQYF | TGTGCCAGCGAAGCGGGGGGTGCCGGCGAGACCCAGTACTTC
- | TRBJ2-1 | - | TRBV4-3 | CASSQVRETGEQFF | TGCGCCAGCAGCCAAGTCAGGGAAACGGGTGAGCAGTTCTTC
- | TRBJ1-4 | - | TRBV15 | CATSRDFGLTETTNEKLFF | TGTGCCACCAGCAGAGATTTCGGTTTGACTGAGACAACTAATGAAAAACTGTTTTTT
few | TRBJ1-2 | - | TRBV6-5 | CASRLSQGNYGYTF | TGTGCCAGCAGGCTAAGTCAGGGAAACTATGGCTACACCTTC
- | TRBJ2-5 | - | TRBV7-9 | CASSAPPIGVQETQYF | TGTGCCAGCAGCGCCCCCCCTATTGGGGTCCAAGAGACCCAGTACTTC
- | TRBJ2-3 | TRBD2 | TRBV6-6 | CASSPREGTSTDTQYF | TGTGCCAGCAGTCCCCGGGAGGGCACTAGCACAGATACGCAGTATTTT
- | TRBJ2-2 | TRBD2 | TRBV7-9 | CASSRGQLRTSGGTGELFF | TGTGCCAGCAGCCGGGGCCAACTTCGGACTAGCGGGGGCACCGGGGAGCTGTTTTTT